This TCR beta chain was profiled in a study of blood T cell repertoires in COVID-19. Study information: Samples came from the United States, Italy and Spain, spanning acute and convalescent COVID-19. PBMCs, B-cell-depleted T cells, or T cells were the source of the cDNA or gDNA that made up the material.

Authors' methods: Amplified reference gene primers provided the basis for estimating nucleated cell counts. Some clones are missing from TCRdb's copy, which holds only in-frame ones; the method was immunoSEQ multiplex PCR. V and J calls and clone size come straight from that table; D and trimming were deduced from the DNA. The table shows 150,000 to 200,000 clones, with roughly nine tenths occurring only once. Trimming shortened V by 6 bases and J by 6 bases, and 9 bases separated the two germline ends. The CDR3 length is 11 residues. The V and J genes are TRBV12-3 or TRBV12-4 and TRBJ2-7, with a tentative D call TRBD1 (5 bases). Specimen: peripheral blood. The TCR sequence derives from a man between 60 and 75 years old with acute or convalescent COVID-19. CDR3 sequence reads: CASSLRGEQYF. The CDR3 DNA reads as TGTGCCAGCAGCCTAAGGGGCGAGCAGTACTTC.